These 12 T cell receptor beta chains were sequenced from one sample in a study of cytomegalovirus exposure and HLA in healthy donors (dated by TCRdb to the late 2010s). Libraries came from the immunoSEQ multiplex PCR assay. For the multiplex PCR, a mixture combining 60 forward primers for TCR Vbeta segments and 13 reverse primers for TCR Jbeta segments was used. The table was pulled from immuneACCESS by TCRdb, which kept in-frame rearrangements only. Such tables lose some clones; where checked, under half of the loss comes from unresolved V genes, and the rest has no known cause. Present in this sample are fewer than 150,000 clones, 78% of which were seen just once. The biggest ten clones account for roughly 2.8% of the sample. Specimen: PBMCs. The receptors stem from a male donor in good health and CMV-seronegative.

The chain is built from TRBV25-1 and TRBJ2-3; D unresolved. The CDR3 is made up of 14 amino acids. Per germline, CDR1 MGHDK and CDR2 SYGVNS. V lost 2 bases, J lost 2 bases, and 8 bases lay in between. Written as DNA, the CDR3 is TGTGCCAGCAGTGAAGTGACTTACACAGATACGCAGTATTTT. It yields the protein CASSEVTYTDTQYF.

The chain recombines TRBV9 with TRBJ2-3, with 9 bases identical to TRBD2. There are 15 residues in the CDR3. Germline assignment: CDR1 SGDLS and CDR2 YYNGEE. J gave up 6 bases and V 5 bases, and 10 bases lay outside the gene matches. In DNA, the CDR3 is TGTGCCAGCAGTGTACCGGGACTAGCTATCGATACGCAGTATTTT. It specifies CASSVPGLAIDTQYF.

V is TRBV5-4 and J is TRBJ1-2, with D perhaps TRBD1 (5 bases). The CDR3 consists of 16 residues. V was shortened by 3 bases and J by 8 bases, with 23 bases between the two germline ends. Germline V gene sequence: CDR1 SGHNT, CDR2 YYREEE (reference sequence). CDR3 loop: CASSSRQQVYRSGYTF. In DNA, the CDR3 is TGTGCCAGCAGCTCCAGACAGCAAGTCTACCGTAGCGGCTACACCTTC.

This chain links TRBV4-2 with TRBJ2-2, with D maybe TRBD1 (6 bases). Germline values: CDR1 LGHNA, CDR2 YNFKEQ. V was shortened by 5 bases and J by 6 bases, with 13 bases between the two germline ends. The CDR3 spans 14 residues. This chain's CDR3 is CASSESYRAGELFF. The CDR3 bases are TGTGCCAGCAGCGAAAGCTACAGGGCCGGGGAGCTGTTTTTT.

The chain couples TRBV7-2 to TRBJ2-5; 11 bases match TRBD2. Germline V lookup: CDR1 SGHTA, CDR2 FQGNSA. V was clipped by 2 bases and J by 4 bases; unmatched bases: 12. The CDR3 runs to 18 residues. The CDR3 DNA reads as TGTGCCAGCAGCTTAAGGGCGGGGGGACTAGCGGTTCCAGAGACCCAGTACTTC. This codes for CASSLRAGGLAVPETQYF. The full variable domain, with the rest looked up from reference TRBV7-2 and TRBJ2-5, is GAGVSQSPSNKVTEKGKDVELRCDPISGHTALYWYRQSLGQGLEFLIYFQGNSAPDKSGLPSDRFSAERTGGSVSTLTIQRTQQEDSAVYLCASSLRAGGLAVPETQYFGPGTRLLVL.

V and J are TRBV29-1 and TRBJ1-2, with unresolved D. Trimming cost V 2 bases and J 2 bases, with 6 bases left between them. CDR1 and CDR2 (germline): SQVTM, ANQGSEA. This CDR3 contains 12 residues. In DNA, the CDR3 is TGCAGCGTTGAAACAGAGAACTATGGCTACACCTTC. Protein product: CSVETENYGYTF. The full variable domain, in which reference TRBV29-1 and TRBJ1-2 provide the parts outside the CDR3, is SAVISQKPSRDICQRGTSLTIQCQVDSQVTMMFWYRQQPGQSLTLIATANQGSEATYESGFVIDKFPISRPNLTFSTLTVSNMSPEDSSIYLCSVETENYGYTFGSGTRLTVV.

This rearrangement joins TRBV27 to TRBJ2-7, with D possibly matching TRBD1 (6 bases). The CDR3 extends over 12 amino acids. Germline CDR1 reads MNHEY; CDR2 reads SMNVEV (reference sequence). Trimming left V 10 bases short and J 0 bases short, with 10 bases between. DNA for the CDR3: TGTGCCACACAGGGCCCCTCCTACGAGCAGTACTTC. It translates to CATQGPSYEQYF.

This clone was recorded once. The chain links TRBV9 to TRBJ2-7, with 7 bases identical to TRBD1. From germline, CDR1 is SGDLS and CDR2 YYNGEE. With V trimmed by 4 bases and J by 1 base, 5 bases remained unmatched. The CDR3 is made up of 14 amino acids. CDR3 loop: CASSSGQVSYEQYF. The CDR3, as DNA: TGTGCCAGCAGCTCCGGACAGGTTTCCTACGAGCAGTACTTC.

The gene calls are TRBV5-1 and TRBJ2-7, with 10 positions matching TRBD2. The CDR3 has 16 amino acids. Trimming took 4 bases from V and 0 from J; bases not matched to a gene: 7. Per the germline V gene, CDR1 is SGHRS and CDR2 is YFSETQ. CDR3 loop: CASSLTPSGSSYEQYF. The CDR3 DNA reads as TGCGCCAGCAGCCTAACCCCTAGCGGGAGCTCCTACGAGCAGTACTTC. The full variable domain, in which reference TRBV5-1 and TRBJ2-7 provide the parts outside the CDR3, is KAGVTQTPRYLIKTRGQQVTLSCSPISGHRSVSWYQQTPGQGLQFLFEYFSETQRNKGNFPGRFSGRQFSNSRSEMNVSTLELGDSALYLCASSLTPSGSSYEQYFGPGTRLTVT.

The V gene is TRBV4-1, the J gene TRBJ1-1; TRBD1 might be the D (5 bases). V was pared by 2 bases and J by 0 bases, with 10 bases between. In germline, CDR1 is MGHRA, CDR2 YSYEKL. The CDR3 spans 15 residues. The CDR3 loop is CASSQTGAMNTEAFF. The CDR3 DNA follows: TGCGCCAGCAGCCAAACAGGAGCCATGAACACTGAAGCTTTCTTT.

The chain joins TRBV5-8 to TRBJ1-5; the match to TRBD1 covers 10 bases. The J segment lost 2 bases and the V segment lost 1 base, leaving 9 bases of the junction unmatched. Germline V lookup: CDR1 SGHTS, CDR2 YDEGEE. The CDR3 sequence is 18 residues long. CDR3 in amino acids: CASSLKDRGWGRNQPQHF. Here the CDR3 DNA reads TGTGCCAGCAGCTTGAAGGACAGGGGGTGGGGGCGCAATCAGCCCCAGCATTTT.

V gene TRBV5-1 combines with J gene TRBJ2-5; TRBD2 agrees at 7 bases. Germline CDR1 reads SGHRS; CDR2 reads YFSETQ. The CDR3 contains 16 residues. J was trimmed by 5 bases and V by 4 bases; bases with no gene match: 14. The CDR3 is CASSRGAGDSYETQYF. CDR3 nucleotides: TGCGCCAGCAGCCGAGGGGCGGGAGACTCTTACGAGACCCAGTACTTC.